This TCR beta chain was retrieved from a study of T-cell memory formation after mild COVID-19. Study-level results: Second-wave clones reaching peak frequency on day 37 lacked confirmed SARS-CoV-2 specificity.

This clonotype was seen only once. Its antigen is unidentified. Barcoded TCR alpha and TCR beta cDNA libraries with UMIs came from 5'RACE using constant-segment primers. One entry per CDR3 protein results from TCRdb running MiXCR on the 5' RACE reads. In the table there are about 500,000 distinct CDR3 sequences, roughly 22% of which are singletons. This CDR3 comprises 15 residues. Trimming pared 0 bases from V and 8 bases from J, leaving 12 bases between. From germline, CDR1 is SGHDT and CDR2 YYEEEE. The chain carries TRBV5-6 and TRBJ1-6; D is perhaps TRBD1 (5 bases). This receptor was obtained from an adult woman who had mild COVID-19 (a few samples of this study predate the infection). Cell type and time point are not known. Source material: PBMCs or a T cell subset sorted from them (not recorded which). The CDR3, as DNA: TGTGCCAGCAGCTTGGCCAGTTGGGACCATTCACCCCTCCACTTT. Encoded protein: CASSLASWDHSPLHF.